These T cell receptor beta chains were read from a single sample in a study of technical replicates of blood from a handful of donors. Assay: immunoSEQ multiplex PCR; the TCRdb copy retains only in-frame clones and omits some. In the table there are about 84,000 clones, roughly 98% of which are singletons. The sample comprised T cells isolated from PBMCs. These receptors were taken from a human donor in good health. Each CDR3 is given without its conserved first and last residue.

j_call v_call cdr3_aa
TRBJ2-1 TRBV7-3 ASSSSRGNEQF
TRBJ1-1 TRBV14 ASSLSTGAITEAF
TRBJ2-7 TRBV28 ASSPPGLTAYEQY
TRBJ1-2 TRBV5-1 ASSPPVGAGGGYT
TRBJ1-5 TRBV19 ASSIFRYSNQPQH
TRBJ2-7 TRBV5-4 ASSWESYGQY
TRBJ2-2 TRBV2 ASSSQRDTGELF
TRBJ2-7 TRBV19 ASSDPDRGRSYEQY
TRBJ2-5 TRBV10-3 AISELQGAQY
TRBJ2-5 TRBV29-1 SVDHRQETQY